A selection of T cell receptor beta chains follows, all from one sample in a study of blood T cells in healthy people across ages. Using its own MiXCR run on the 5' RACE reads, TCRdb lists one record per CDR3 protein. The sample carries roughly 800,000 distinct CDR3 sequences, roughly 64% recorded once. Material for sequencing was blood. Receptors were obtained from a man aged 30 to 39 in good health. The CDR3 runs from the conserved cysteine through the conserved F or W. Fields, in order: J gene, V gene, CDR3 protein.

>TRBJ2-5|TRBV4-2
CASSPRPGQGEETQYF
>TRBJ1-2|TRBV29-1
CSVPGQGGDGYTF
>-|TRBV15
CATASGQGFQAEQFF
>TRBJ2-1|TRBV4-3
CASSQGALAGGLDEQFF
>-|TRBV27
CASSNIAGILDEQYF
>TRBJ2-1|TRBV20-1
CSGASAADYNEQFF
>TRBJ1-5|TRBV6-5
CASSSQGVGDQPQHF
>TRBJ2-3|TRBV13
CASSPRDWSTDTQYF
>TRBJ1-5|TRBV4-2
CASSQDWDQPQHF
>TRBJ2-2|TRBV12-3/TRBV12-4
CASSLPGINTGELFF
>TRBJ1-1|TRBV20-1
CSARQAGTGGREGMAFF
>TRBJ2-3|TRBV12-3/TRBV12-4
CASSFGTGVRQYF
>-|TRBV20-1
CSAIGQGQYIYEQYF
>TRBJ2-1|TRBV4-2
CASTQVGGSCNEQFF
>TRBJ1-6|TRBV4-2
CASSQDLGTRRGSYNSPLHF
>TRBJ2-1|TRBV20-1
CSARDPSGRAREQFF
>TRBJ2-1|TRBV20-1
CSAREGVNEQFF
>TRBJ2-1|TRBV7-2
CTSSSRDPYNEQFF
>TRBJ1-4|TRBV4-1
CASSQPYEKLFF
>TRBJ2-1|TRBV4-3
CASSQEPFRPGVYNEQFF
>TRBJ1-1|TRBV27
CASREGNTEAFF
>TRBJ2-1|TRBV29-1
CSVSTGTGLGANNEQFF
>TRBJ2-4|TRBV12-3/TRBV12-4
CASSRDTKNIQYF
>TRBJ1-1|TRBV20-1
CSAGGTGNTEAFF
>TRBJ2-3|TRBV15
CATTKSVTDTQYF
>TRBJ2-7|TRBV3-1
CASSQEEAGSDEQYF
>TRBJ1-1|TRBV18
CASSPWPDNTEAFF
>TRBJ2-5|TRBV6-2/TRBV6-3
CASSSQGQGKDEQYF
>TRBJ1-6|TRBV5-1
CASSWAGHSPLHF
>TRBJ1-2|TRBV20-1
CSARGENRYGYTF
>TRBJ2-1|TRBV27
CANVPASYNEQFF
>TRBJ1-4|TRBV20-1
CSAPSVGGGEKLFF
>TRBJ2-2|TRBV20-1
CSAPPAGDFTGELFF
>TRBJ1-2|TRBV27
CASSFGGGYGYTF
>TRBJ2-6|TRBV10-3
CAISGGGTSFSSGANVLTF
>TRBJ2-7|TRBV21-1
CASSKGQVAYEQYF
>TRBJ2-3|TRBV24-1
CANPGSGTDTQYF
>TRBJ1-3|TRBV4-2
CASSQVSALALNTIYF
>TRBJ2-7|TRBV10-3
CAISEIQGAIEQYF
>TRBJ2-7|TRBV7-2
CASSLRQDPYEQYF
>TRBJ1-4|TRBV20-1
CSARKNREKLFF
>TRBJ2-1|TRBV7-3
CASSPSGDLYNEQFF
>-|TRBV20-1
CSACTGGEETQYF
>TRBJ2-7|TRBV28
CASKTRTGGHEQYF
>TRBJ2-1|TRBV5-1
CASSLEAGRPNNEQFF
>-|TRBV7-2
CASSLKTGGSYEQYF
>TRBJ2-5|TRBV7-2
CASSLVLAGSEQYF
>TRBJ2-7|TRBV7-2
CASSRSTTSPSYEQYF
>TRBJ2-7|TRBV2
CAISSGRGYEQYF
>TRBJ1-2|TRBV25-1
CASRGPNGYTF
>TRBJ1-2|TRBV10-3
CAIKNDRANYGYTF